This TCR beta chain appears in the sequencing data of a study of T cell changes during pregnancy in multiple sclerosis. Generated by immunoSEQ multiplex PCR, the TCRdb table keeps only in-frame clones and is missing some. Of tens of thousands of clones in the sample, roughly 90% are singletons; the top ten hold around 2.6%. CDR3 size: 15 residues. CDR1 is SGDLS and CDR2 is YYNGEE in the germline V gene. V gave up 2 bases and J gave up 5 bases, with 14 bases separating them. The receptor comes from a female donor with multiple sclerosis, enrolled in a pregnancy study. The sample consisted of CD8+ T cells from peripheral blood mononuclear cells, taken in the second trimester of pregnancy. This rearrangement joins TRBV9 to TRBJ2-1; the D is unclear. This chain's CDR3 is CASSVPDAGDNEQFF. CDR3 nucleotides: TGTGCCAGCAGCGTCCCTGACGCCGGAGACAATGAGCAGTTCTTC.